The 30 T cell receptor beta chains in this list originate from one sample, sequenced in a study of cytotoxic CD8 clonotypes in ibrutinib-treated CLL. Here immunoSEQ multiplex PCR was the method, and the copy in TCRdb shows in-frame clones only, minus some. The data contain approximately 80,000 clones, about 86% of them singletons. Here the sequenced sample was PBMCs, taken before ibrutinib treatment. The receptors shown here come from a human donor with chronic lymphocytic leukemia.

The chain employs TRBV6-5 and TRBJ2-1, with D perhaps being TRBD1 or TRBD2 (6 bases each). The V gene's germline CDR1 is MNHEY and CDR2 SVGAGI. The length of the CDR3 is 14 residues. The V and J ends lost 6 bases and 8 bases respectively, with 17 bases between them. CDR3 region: CASSTFGGGDEQFF. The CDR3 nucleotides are TGTGCCAGCAGCACTTTTGGGGGCGGGGATGAGCAGTTCTTC.

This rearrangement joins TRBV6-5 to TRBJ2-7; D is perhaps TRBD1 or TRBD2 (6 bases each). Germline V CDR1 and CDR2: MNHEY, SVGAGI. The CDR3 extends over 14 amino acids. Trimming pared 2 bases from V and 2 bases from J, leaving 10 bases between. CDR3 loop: CASSYIGGTYEQYF. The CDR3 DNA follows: TGTGCCAGCAGTTACATCGGGGGCACCTACGAGCAGTACTTC.

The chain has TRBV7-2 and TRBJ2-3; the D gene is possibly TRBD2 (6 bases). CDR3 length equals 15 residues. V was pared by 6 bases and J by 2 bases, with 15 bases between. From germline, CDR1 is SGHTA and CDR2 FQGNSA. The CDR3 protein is CASSWRDSNTDTQYF. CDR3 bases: TGTGCCAGCAGTTGGAGGGACTCCAACACAGATACGCAGTATTTT.

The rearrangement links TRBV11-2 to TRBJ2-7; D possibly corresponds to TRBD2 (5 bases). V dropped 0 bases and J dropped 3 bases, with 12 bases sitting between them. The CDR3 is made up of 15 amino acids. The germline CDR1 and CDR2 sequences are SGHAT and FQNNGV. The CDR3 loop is CASSLEGGIGYEQYF. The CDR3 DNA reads TGTGCCAGCAGCTTAGAAGGAGGAATTGGCTACGAGCAGTACTTC.

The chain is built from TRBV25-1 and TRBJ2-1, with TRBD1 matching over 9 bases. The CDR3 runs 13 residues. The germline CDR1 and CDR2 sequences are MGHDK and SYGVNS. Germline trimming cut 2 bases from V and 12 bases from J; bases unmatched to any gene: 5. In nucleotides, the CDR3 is TGTGCCAGCAGTGAAGGACAGGGGATTTTGCAGTTCTTC. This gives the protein CASSEGQGILQFF.

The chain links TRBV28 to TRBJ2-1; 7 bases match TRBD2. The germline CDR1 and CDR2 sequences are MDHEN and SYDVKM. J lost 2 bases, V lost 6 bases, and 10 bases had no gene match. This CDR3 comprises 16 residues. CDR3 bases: TGTGCCAGCAGCCCGCTAGCGGCTATTACCTACAATGAGCAGTTCTTC. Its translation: CASSPLAAITYNEQFF.

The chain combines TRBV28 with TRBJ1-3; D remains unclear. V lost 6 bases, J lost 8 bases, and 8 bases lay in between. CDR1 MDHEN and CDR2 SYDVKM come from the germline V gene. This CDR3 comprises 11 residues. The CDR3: CASSTRDTIYF. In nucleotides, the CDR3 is TGTGCCAGCAGCACTAGGGACACCATATATTTT.

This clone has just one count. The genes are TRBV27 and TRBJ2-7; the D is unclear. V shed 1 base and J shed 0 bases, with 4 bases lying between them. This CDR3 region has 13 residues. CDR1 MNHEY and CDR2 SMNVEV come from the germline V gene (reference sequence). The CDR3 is CASSLWSSYEQYF. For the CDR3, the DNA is TGTGCCAGCAGTTTATGGAGCTCCTACGAGCAGTACTTC.

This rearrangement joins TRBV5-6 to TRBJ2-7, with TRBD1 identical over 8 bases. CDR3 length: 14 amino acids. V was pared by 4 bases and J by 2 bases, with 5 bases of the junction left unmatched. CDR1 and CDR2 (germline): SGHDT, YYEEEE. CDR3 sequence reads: CASSLDRVTYEQYF. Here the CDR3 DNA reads TGTGCCAGCAGCCTGGACAGGGTAACCTACGAGCAGTACTTC.

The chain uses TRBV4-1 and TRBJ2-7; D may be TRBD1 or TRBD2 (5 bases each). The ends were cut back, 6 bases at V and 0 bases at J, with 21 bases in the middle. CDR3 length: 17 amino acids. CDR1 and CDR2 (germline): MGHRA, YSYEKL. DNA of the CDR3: TGCGCCAGCAGGCCGACGGCGAGGGGCGTCAGCTCCTACGAGCAGTACTTC. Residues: CASRPTARGVSSYEQYF.

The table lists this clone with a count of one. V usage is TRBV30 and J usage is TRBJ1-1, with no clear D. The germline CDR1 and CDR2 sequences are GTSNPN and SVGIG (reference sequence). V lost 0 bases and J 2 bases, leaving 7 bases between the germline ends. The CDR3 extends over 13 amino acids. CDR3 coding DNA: TGTGCCTGGAGTGTTTCAGTCAACACTGAAGCTTTCTTT. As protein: CAWSVSVNTEAFF.

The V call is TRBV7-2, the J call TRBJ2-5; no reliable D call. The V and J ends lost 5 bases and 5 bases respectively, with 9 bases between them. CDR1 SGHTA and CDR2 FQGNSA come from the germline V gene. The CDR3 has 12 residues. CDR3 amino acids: CASSPTPETQYF. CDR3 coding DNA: TGTGCCAGCAGCCCAACCCCGGAGACCCAGTACTTC.

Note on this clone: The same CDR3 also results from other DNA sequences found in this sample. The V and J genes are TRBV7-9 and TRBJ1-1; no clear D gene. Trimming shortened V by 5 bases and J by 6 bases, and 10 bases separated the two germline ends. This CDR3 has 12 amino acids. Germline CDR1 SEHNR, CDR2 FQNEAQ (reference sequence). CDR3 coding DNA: TGTGCCAGCAGCCACTCAGCGGCTGAAGCTTTCTTT. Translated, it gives CASSHSAAEAFF.

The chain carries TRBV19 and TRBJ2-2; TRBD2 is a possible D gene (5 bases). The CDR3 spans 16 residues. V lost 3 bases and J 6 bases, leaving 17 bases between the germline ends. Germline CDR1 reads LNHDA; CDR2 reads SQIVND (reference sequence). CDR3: CASSITQEVLPGELFF. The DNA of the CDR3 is TGTGCCAGTAGTATTACCCAGGAGGTTCTCCCCGGGGAGCTGTTTTTT.

CDR3 protein: CASSQETSVSYNEQFF. The CDR3 DNA is TGCGCCAGCAGCCAAGAGACTAGCGTGTCCTACAATGAGCAGTTCTTC. The rearrangement links TRBV4-1 to TRBJ2-1; 8 nucleotides align to TRBD2. V shed 0 bases, J shed 1 base, and the junction held 2 bases outside the gene matches. Germline CDR1 is MGHRA and CDR2 is YSYEKL. The CDR3 runs 16 residues.

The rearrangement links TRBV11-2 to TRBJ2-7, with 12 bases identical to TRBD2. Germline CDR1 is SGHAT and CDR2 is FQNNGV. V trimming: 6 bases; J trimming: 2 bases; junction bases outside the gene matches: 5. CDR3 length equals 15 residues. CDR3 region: CASSPWTSGAYEQYF. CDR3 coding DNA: TGTGCCAGCAGTCCCTGGACTAGCGGGGCCTACGAGCAGTACTTC. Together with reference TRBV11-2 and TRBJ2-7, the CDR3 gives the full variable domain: EAGVAQSPRYKIIEKRQSVAFWCNPISGHATLYWYQQILGQGPKLLIQFQNNGVVDDSQLPKDRFSAERLKGVDSTLKIQPAKLEDSAVYLCASSPWTSGAYEQYFGPGTRLTVT.

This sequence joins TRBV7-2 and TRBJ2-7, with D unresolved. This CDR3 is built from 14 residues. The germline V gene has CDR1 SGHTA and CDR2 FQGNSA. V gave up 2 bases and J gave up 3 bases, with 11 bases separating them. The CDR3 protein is CASSLLVNSYEQYF. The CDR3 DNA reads TGTGCCAGCAGCTTATTGGTTAACAGCTACGAGCAGTACTTC.

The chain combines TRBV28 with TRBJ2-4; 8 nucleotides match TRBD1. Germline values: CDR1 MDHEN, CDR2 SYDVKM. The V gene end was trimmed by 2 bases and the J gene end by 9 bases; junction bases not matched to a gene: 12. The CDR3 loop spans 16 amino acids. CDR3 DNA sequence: TGTGCCAGCAGTTTAAGGGTGGGGACAGGTTTGGGCATTCAGTACTTC. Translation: CASSLRVGTGLGIQYF.

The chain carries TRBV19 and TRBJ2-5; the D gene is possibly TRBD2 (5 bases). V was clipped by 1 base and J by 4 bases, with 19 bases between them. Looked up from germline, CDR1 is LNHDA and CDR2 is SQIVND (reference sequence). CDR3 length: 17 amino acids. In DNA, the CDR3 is TGTGCCAGTAGTATAGGGTTCGTGCGGGTCAGCCGAGAGACCCAGTACTTC. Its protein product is CASSIGFVRVSRETQYF.

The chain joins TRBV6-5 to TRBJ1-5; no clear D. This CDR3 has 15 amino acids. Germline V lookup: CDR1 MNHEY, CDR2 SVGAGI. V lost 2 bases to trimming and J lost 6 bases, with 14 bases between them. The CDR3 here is CASSYTSNWGQPQHF. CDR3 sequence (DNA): TGTGCCAGCAGTTACACGAGCAACTGGGGTCAGCCCCAGCATTTT.

The CDR3, as DNA: TGTGCCAGTAGCCATCGACAGGGTTTTAGCAATCAGCCCCAGCATTTT. Residues: CASSHRQGFSNQPQHF. The V call is TRBV19, the J call TRBJ1-5; 7 nucleotides line up with TRBD1. Germline CDR1 reads LNHDA; CDR2 reads SQIVND (reference sequence). This CDR3 is 16 amino acids long. Trimming took 6 bases from V and 0 from J; bases not matched to a gene: 8.

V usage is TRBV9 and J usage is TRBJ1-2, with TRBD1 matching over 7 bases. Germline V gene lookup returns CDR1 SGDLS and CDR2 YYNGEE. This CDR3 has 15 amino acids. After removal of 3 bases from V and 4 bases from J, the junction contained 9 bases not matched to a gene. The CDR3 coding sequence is TGTGCCAGCAGCGAGTCAGGGGGAAACATCTATGGCTACACCTTC. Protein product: CASSESGGNIYGYTF.

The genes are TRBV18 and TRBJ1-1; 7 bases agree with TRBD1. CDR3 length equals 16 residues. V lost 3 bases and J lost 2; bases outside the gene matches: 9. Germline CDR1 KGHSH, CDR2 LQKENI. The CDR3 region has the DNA TGTGCCAGCTCACCCACAACCGGACAGGACAACACTGAAGCTTTCTTT. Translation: CASSPTTGQDNTEAFF.

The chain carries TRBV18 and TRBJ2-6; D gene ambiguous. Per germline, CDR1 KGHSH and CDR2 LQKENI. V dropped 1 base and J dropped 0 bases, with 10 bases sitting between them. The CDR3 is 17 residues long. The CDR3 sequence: CASSPQKLASGANVLTF. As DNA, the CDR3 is TGTGCCAGCTCACCACAAAAACTTGCCTCTGGGGCCAACGTCCTGACTTTC.

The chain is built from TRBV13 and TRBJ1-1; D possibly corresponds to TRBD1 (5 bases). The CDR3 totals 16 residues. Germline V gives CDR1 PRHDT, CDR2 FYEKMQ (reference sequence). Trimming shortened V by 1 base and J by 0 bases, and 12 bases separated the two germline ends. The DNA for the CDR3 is TGTGCCAGCAGCTTAGATACGGGGGAGGTGAACACTGAAGCTTTCTTT. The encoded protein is CASSLDTGEVNTEAFF. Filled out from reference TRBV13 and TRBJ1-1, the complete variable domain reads AAGVIQSPRHLIKEKRETATLKCYPIPRHDTVYWYQQGPGQDPQFLISFYEKMQSDKGSIPDRFSAQQFSDYHSELNMSSLELGDSALYFCASSLDTGEVNTEAFFGQGTRLTVV.

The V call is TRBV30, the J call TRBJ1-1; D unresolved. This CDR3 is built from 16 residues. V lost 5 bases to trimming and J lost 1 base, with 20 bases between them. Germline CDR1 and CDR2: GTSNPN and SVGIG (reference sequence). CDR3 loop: CAWASMGVRQNTEAFF. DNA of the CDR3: TGTGCCTGGGCATCGATGGGCGTCCGGCAGAACACTGAAGCTTTCTTT. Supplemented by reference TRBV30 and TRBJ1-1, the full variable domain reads SQTIHQWPATLVQPVGSPLSLECTVEGTSNPNLYWYRQAAGRGLQLLFYSVGIGQISSEVPQNLSASRPQDRQFILSSKKLLLSDSGFYLCAWASMGVRQNTEAFFGQGTRLTVV.

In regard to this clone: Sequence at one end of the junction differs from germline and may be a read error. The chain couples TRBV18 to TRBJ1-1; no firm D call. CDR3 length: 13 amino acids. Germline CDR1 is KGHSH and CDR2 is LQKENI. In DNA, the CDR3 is TGTGCCAGCTCACCTAACGTGAAGACTGAAGCTTTCTTT. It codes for CASSPNVKTEAFF.

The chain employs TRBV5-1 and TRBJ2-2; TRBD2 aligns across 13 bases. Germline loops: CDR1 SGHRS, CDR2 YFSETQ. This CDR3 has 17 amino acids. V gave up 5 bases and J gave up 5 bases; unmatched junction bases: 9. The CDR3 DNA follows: TGCGCCAGCAGTTTAGGACTAGCGGGAGAATGGACCGGGGAGCTGTTTTTT. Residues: CASSLGLAGEWTGELFF.

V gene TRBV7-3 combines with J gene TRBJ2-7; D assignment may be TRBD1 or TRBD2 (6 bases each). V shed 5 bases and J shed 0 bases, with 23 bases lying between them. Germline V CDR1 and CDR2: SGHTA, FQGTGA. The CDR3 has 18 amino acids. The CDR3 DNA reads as TGTGCCAGCAGCCCACTTTTATGGGGGGCCCAGAGCTCCTACGAGCAGTACTTC. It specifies CASSPLLWGAQSSYEQYF.

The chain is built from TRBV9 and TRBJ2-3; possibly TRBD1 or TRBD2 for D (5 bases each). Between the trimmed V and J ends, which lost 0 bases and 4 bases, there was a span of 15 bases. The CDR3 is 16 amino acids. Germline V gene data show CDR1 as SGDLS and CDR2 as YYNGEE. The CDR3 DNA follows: TGTGCCAGCAGCGTAGTCGGGGAAGGGGTGGCAGATACGCAGTATTTT. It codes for CASSVVGEGVADTQYF.